This T cell receptor beta chain was identified in a study of sequential checkpoint blockade in melanoma. The treatment is: randomized to nivolumab then ipilimumab (arm A) or the reverse (arm B). The data were produced by immunoSEQ multiplex PCR, yet TCRdb's version contains in-frame clones alone and is incomplete. The sample includes some 17,000 clones, roughly 66% of them seen just once. This clone was observed a handful of times. This CDR3 spans 16 amino acids. V lost 4 bases and J lost 0, with 13 bases in between. Germline assignment: CDR1 SGHVS and CDR2 FNYEAQ. The V call is TRBV7-6, the J call TRBJ1-3; tentative D call: TRBD1 (5 bases). The clonotype was recovered from a human donor with melanoma. Sequencing used CD8+ T cells sorted from blood (inferred from file names), obtained from a patient given nivolumab and ipilimumab in sequence. CDR3 in DNA: TGTGCCAGCAGCTCCACCGGACACCTCTCTGGAAACACCATATATTTT. Translating it yields CASSSTGHLSGNTIYF. The whole variable domain, remainder taken from reference TRBV7-6 and TRBJ1-3, is GAGVSQSPRYKVTKRGQDVALRCDPISGHVSLYWYRQALGQGPEFLTYFNYEAQQDKSGLPNDRFSAERPEGSISTLTIQRTEQRDSAMYRCASSSTGHLSGNTIYFGEGSWLTVV.